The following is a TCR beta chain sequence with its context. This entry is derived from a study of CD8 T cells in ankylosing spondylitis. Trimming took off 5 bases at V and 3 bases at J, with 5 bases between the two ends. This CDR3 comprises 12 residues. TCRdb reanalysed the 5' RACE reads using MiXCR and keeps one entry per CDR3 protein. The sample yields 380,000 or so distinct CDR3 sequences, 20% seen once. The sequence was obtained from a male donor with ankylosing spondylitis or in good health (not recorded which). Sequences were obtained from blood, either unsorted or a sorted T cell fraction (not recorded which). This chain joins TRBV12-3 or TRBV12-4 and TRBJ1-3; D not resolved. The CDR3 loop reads CASSPDGNTIYF. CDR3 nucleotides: TGTGCCAGCAGTCCCGATGGAAACACCATATATTTT.